This record covers a single T cell receptor (beta chain). TCRdb's table, derived via immunoSEQ multiplex PCR, lists solely in-frame clones and lacks some. The data hold about 200,000 clones, with roughly 89% observed a single time. The sample is drawn from a study of blood T cell repertoires in COVID-19. From germline, CDR1 is LNHDA and CDR2 SQIVND (reference sequence). The length of the CDR3 is 14 residues. Trimming took 6 bases from V and 2 from J; bases not matched to a gene: 5. The sequence came from a woman aged 25 to 39 with acute COVID-19. Sequencing was carried out using PBMCs or T cells enriched from blood (not recorded which). V usage is TRBV19 and J usage is TRBJ2-5; TRBD1 matches 8 bases. The DNA of the CDR3 is TGTGCCAGTAGGCGCCGGACAGGGCAAGAGACCCAGTACTTC. Translating it yields CASRRRTGQETQYF.